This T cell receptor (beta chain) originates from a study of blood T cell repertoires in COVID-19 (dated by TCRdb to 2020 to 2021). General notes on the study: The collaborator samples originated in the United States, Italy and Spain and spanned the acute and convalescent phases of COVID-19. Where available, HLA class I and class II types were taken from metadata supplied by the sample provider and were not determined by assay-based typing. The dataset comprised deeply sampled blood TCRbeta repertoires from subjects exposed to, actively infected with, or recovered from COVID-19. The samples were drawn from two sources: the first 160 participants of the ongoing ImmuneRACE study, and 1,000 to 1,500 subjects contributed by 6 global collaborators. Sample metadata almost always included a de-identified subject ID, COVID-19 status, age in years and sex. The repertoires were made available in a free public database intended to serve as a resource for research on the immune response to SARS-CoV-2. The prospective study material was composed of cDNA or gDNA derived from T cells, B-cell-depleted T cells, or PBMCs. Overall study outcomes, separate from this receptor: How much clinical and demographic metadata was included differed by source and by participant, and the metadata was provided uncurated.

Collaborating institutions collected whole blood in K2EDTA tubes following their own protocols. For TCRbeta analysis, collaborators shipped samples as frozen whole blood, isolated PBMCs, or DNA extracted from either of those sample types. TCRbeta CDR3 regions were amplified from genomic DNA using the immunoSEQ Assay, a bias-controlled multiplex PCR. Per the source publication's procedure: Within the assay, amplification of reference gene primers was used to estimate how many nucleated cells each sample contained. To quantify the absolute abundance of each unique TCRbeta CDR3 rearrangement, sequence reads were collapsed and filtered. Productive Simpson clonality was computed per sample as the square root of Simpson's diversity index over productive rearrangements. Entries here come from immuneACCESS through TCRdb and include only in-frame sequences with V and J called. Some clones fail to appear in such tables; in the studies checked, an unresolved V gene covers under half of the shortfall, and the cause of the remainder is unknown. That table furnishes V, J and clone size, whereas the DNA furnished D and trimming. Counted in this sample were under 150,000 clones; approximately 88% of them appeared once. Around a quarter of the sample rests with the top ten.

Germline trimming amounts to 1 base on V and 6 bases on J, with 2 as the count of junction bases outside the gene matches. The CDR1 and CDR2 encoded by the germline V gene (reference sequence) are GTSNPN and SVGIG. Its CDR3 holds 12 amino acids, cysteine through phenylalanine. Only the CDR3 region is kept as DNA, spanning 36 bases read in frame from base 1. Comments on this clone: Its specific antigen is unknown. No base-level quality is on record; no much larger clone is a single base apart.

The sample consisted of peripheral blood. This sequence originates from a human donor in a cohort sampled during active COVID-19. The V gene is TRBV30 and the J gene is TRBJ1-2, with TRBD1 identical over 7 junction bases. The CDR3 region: CAWSGQGDGYTF. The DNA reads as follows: TGTGCCTGGAGTGGGCAGGGGGATGGCTACACCTTC. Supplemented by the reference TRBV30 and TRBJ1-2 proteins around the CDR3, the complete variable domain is SQTIHQWPATLVQPVGSPLSLECTVEGTSNPNLYWYRQAAGRGLQLLFYSVGIGQISSEVPQNLSASRPQDRQFILSSKKLLLSDSGFYLCAWSGQGDGYTFGSGTRLTVV.